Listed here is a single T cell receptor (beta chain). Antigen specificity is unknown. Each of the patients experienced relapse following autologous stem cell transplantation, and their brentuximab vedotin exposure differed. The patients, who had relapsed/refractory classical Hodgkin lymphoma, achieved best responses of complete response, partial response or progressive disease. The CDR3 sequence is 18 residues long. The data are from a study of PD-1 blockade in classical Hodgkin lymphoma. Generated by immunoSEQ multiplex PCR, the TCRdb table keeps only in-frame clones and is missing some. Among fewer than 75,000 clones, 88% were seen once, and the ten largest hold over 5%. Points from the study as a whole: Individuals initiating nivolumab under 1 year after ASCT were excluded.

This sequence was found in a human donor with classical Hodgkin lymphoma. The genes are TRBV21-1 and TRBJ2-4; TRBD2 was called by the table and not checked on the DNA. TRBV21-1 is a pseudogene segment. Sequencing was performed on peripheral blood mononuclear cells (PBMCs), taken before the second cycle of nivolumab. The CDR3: CASSKGVPSPGAKNIQYF. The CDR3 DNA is TGTGCCAGCAGCAAAGGGGTCCCTAGCCCGGGAGCCAAAAACATTCAGTACTTC.